This paragraph reports one T cell receptor (beta chain). The antigen is unknown. The data stem from a study of shared clonotypes between healthy human individuals. Study-level results: Clonotypes not shared had lower generation probabilities than those common to all four donors.

The authors divided CD4+ cells into CD45RA+ naive and CD45RA-negative memory subsets. Assay: immunoSEQ multiplex PCR; the TCRdb copy retains only in-frame clones and omits some. The sample consists of 600,000 to 750,000 clones, roughly 72% of them appearing once. Germline V gene data show CDR1 as MGHRA and CDR2 as YSYEKL. Trimming removed 1 base from V and 4 bases from J; junction bases left unmatched: 9. The CDR3 loop spans 17 amino acids. This receptor was obtained from a woman aged 30 to 39 in good health. The chain joins TRBV4-1 to TRBJ2-3, with TRBD2 identical over 9 bases. The sample consisted of memory CD4+ T cells sorted from blood. Subset given: CD45RA-negative fraction. The CDR3 DNA sequence: TGCGCCAGCAGCCAAGTTGTTGTAGCGGGAGTGGCAGATACGCAGTATTTT. Its protein product is CASSQVVVAGVADTQYF.